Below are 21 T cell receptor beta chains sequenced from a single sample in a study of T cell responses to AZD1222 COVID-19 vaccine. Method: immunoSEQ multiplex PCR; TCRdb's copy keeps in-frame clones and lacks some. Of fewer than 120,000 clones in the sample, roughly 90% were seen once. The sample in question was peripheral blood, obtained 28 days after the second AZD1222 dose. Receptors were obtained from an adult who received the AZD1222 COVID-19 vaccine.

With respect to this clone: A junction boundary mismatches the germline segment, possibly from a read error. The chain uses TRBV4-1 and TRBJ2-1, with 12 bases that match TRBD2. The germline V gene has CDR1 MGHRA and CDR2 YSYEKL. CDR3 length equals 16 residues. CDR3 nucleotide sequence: TGCGCCAGCAGCATACCTAGCGGGGGGGACCTCAATGGGCAGTTCTTC. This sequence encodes CASSIPSGGDLNGQFF.

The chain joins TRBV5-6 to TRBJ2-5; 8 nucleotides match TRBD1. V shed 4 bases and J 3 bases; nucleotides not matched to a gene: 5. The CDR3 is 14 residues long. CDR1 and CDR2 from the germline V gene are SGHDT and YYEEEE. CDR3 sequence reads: CASSLTGVEETQYF. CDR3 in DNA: TGTGCCAGCAGCCTGACAGGGGTTGAAGAGACCCAGTACTTC.

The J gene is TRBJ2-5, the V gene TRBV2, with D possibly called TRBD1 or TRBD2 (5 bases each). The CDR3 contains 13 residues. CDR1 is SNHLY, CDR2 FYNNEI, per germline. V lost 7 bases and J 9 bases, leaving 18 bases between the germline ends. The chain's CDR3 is CASMEVGDGAQYF. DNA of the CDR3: TGTGCCAGCATGGAGGTGGGGGATGGGGCCCAGTACTTC. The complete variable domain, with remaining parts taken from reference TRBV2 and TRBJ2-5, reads EPEVTQTPSHQVTQMGQEVILRCVPISNHLYFYWYRQILGQKVEFLVSFYNNEISEKSEIFDDQFSVERPDGSNFTLKIRSTKLEDSAMYFCASMEVGDGAQYFGPGTRLLVL.

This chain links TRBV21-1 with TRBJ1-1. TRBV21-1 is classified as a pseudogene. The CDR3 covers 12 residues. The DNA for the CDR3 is TGTGCCAGCACCCTACGTACGACTGAAGCTTTCTTT. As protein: CASTLRTTEAFF.

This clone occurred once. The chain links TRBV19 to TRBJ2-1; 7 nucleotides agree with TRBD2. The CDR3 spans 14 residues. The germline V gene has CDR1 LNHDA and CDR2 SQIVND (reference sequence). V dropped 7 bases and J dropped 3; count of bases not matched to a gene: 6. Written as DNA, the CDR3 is TGTGCCAGTATCATTCCGGGGGGCTACAATGAGCAGTTCTTC. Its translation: CASIIPGGYNEQFF.

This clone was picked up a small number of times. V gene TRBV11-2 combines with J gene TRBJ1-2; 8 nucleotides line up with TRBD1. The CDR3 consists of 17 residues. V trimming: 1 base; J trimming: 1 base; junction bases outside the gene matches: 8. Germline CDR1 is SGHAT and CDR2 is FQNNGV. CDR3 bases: TGTGCCAGCAGCTTAGCCCTCGGACAGGGATATAACTATGGCTACACCTTC. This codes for CASSLALGQGYNYGYTF.

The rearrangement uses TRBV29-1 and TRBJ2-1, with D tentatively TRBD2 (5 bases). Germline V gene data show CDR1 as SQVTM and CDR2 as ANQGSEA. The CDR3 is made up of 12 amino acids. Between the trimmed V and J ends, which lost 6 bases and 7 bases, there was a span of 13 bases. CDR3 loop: CSVIPGWNEQFF. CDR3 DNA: TGCAGCGTCATACCGGGGTGGAATGAGCAGTTCTTC.

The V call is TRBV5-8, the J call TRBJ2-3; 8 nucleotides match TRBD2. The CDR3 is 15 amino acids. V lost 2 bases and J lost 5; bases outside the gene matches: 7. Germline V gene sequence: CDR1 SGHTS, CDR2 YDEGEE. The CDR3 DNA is TGTGCCAGCAGCTTTGGGACTAGGGGCAGAGATACGCAGTATTTT. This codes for CASSFGTRGRDTQYF.

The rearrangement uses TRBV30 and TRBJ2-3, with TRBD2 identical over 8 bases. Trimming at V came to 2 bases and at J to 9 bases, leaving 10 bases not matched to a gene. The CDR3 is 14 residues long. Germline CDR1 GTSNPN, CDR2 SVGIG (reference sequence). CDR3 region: CAWSSLPSGSTQYF. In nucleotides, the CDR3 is TGTGCCTGGAGTTCCCTCCCTAGCGGGTCCACGCAGTATTTT.

This CDR3 reads CASIGNMNTEAFF. CDR3 nucleotide sequence: TGTGCCAGCATCGGGAACATGAACACTGAAGCTTTCTTT. This chain uses TRBV5-6 with TRBJ1-1; no firm D call. In germline, CDR1 is SGHDT, CDR2 YYEEEE. The germline V and J ends were trimmed by 6 bases and 0 bases, with 9 bases remaining between them. The CDR3 length is 13 residues.

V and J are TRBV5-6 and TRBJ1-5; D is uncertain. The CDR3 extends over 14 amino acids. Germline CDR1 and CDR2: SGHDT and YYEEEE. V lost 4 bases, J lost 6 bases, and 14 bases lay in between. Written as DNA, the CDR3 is TGTGCCAGCAGCAGCTCCAAGGGTTTTCAGCCCCAGCATTTT. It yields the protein CASSSSKGFQPQHF. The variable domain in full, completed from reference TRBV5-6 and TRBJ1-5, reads DAGVTQSPTHLIKTRGQQVTLRCSPKSGHDTVSWYQQALGQGPQFIFQYYEEEERQRGNFPDRFSGHQFPNYSSELNVNALLLGDSALYLCASSSSKGFQPQHFGDGTRLSIL.

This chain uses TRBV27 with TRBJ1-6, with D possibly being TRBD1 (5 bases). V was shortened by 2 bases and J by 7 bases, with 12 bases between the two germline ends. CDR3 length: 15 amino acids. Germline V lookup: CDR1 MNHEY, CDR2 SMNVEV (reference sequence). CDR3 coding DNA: TGTGCCAGCAGTTTAGGCAGGGTGGGGAATTCACCCCTCCACTTT. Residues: CASSLGRVGNSPLHF.

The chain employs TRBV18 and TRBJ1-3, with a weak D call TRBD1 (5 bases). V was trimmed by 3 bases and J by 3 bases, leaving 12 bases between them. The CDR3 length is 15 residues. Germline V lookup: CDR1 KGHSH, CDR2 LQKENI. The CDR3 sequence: CASSPYQGGGNTIYF. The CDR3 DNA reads TGTGCCAGCTCACCCTATCAGGGAGGTGGAAACACCATATATTTT. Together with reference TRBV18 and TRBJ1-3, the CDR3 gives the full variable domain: NAGVMQNPRHLVRRRGQEARLRCSPMKGHSHVYWYRQLPEEGLKFMVYLQKENIIDESGMPKERFSAEFPKEGPSILRIQQVVRGDSAAYFCASSPYQGGGNTIYFGEGSWLTVV.

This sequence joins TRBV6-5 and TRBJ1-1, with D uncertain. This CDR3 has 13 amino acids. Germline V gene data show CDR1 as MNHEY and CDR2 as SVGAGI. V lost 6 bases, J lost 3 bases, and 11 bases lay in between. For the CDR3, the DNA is TGTGCCAGCAGGGCGTCCTGGGACACTGAAGCTTTCTTT. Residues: CASRASWDTEAFF.

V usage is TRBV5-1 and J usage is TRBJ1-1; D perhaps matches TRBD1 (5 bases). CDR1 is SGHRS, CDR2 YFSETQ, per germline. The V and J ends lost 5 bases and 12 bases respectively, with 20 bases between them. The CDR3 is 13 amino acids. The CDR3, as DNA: TGCGCCAGCAGACGCGTTGGACACAAGATAACTTTCTTT. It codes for CASRRVGHKITFF.

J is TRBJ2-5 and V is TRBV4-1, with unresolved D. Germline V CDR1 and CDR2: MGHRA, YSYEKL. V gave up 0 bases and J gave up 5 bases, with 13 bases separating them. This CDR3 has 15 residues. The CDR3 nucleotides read TGCGCCAGCAGCCAAGATGTGGAGATTTCGGAGACCCAGTACTTC. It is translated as CASSQDVEISETQYF.

CDR3 region: CASSLGGAPDTQYF. Written as DNA, the CDR3 is TGCGCCAGCAGCTTGGGGGGCGCCCCAGATACGCAGTATTTT. The gene calls are TRBV5-1 and TRBJ2-3; perhaps TRBD1 as D (5 bases). Germline CDR1 and CDR2: SGHRS and YFSETQ. The CDR3 totals 14 residues. V gave up 0 bases and J gave up 4 bases, with 9 bases separating them.

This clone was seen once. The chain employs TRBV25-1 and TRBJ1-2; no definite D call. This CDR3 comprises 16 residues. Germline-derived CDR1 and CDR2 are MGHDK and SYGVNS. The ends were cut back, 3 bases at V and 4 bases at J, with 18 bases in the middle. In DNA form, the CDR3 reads TGTGCCAGCAGTGATAGTACGACGGGAAGCGCCTATGGCTACACCTTC. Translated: CASSDSTTGSAYGYTF.

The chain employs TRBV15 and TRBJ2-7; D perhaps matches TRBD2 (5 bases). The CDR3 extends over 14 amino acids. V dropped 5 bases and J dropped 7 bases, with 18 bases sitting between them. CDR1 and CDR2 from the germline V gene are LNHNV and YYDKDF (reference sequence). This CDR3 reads CATSSSSGRGEQYF. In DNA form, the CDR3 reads TGTGCCACCAGCTCCTCTTCTGGTCGCGGGGAGCAGTACTTC.

The chain's CDR3 is CASSWRGQGASYGYTF. The CDR3 nucleotides are TGTGCCAGCAGCTGGAGGGGACAGGGGGCGAGCTATGGCTACACCTTC. This chain joins TRBV5-8 and TRBJ1-2, with 12 bases fitting TRBD1. With V trimmed by 3 bases and J by 4 bases, 7 bases remained unmatched. The CDR3 is made up of 16 amino acids. Germline values: CDR1 SGHTS, CDR2 YDEGEE.

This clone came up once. The CDR3 DNA reads TGTGCCAGCTCACCATGGCCTAGATTTAACACCGGGGAGCTGTTTTTT. It yields the protein CASSPWPRFNTGELFF. V gene TRBV18 combines with J gene TRBJ2-2, with unresolved D. Germline CDR1 reads KGHSH; CDR2 reads LQKENI. Between the trimmed V and J ends, which lost 2 bases and 2 bases, there was a span of 12 bases. The CDR3 extends over 16 amino acids.